These 12 T cell receptor beta chains share one sample of origin, sequenced in a study of regulatory T cells in long-lasting Graves disease. Time point in this sample: persistent/refractory GD, antithyroid drugs over 5 years with positive TRAb. The TCR library was prepared using RNA isolated from PBMCs. To make TCR beta libraries, researchers used iRepertoire HTBI primers and Arm-PCR of CDR3 regions. TCRdb processed the multiplex PCR reads anew with MiXCR; each CDR3 protein has one entry. The sample shows a few hundred thousand distinct CDR3 sequences, around 22% of them seen only once. Material: peripheral blood mononuclear cells (PBMCs), obtained when the disease was refractory, from a patient treated with antithyroid drugs. These receptors all stem from a female donor with Graves disease.

This clonotype was detected only a few times. The gene calls are TRBV9 and TRBJ2-7; 12 bases match TRBD2. CDR1 is SGDLS and CDR2 is YYNGEE in the germline V gene. With V trimmed by 3 bases and J by 3 bases, 4 bases remained unmatched. The length of the CDR3 is 15 residues. The CDR3 DNA is TGTGCCAGCAGCGAGGGGGGACTAGCGGGCTACGAGCAGTACTTC. Translating gives CASSEGGLAGYEQYF.

The V call is TRBV6-2 or TRBV6-3, the J call TRBJ1-5; D is ambiguous. CDR3 size: 15 residues. CDR1 is MNHEY, CDR2 SVGEGT, per germline. Trimming took off 6 bases at V and 4 bases at J, with 16 bases between the two ends. Here the CDR3 reads CASSPARSENQPQHF. Written as DNA, the CDR3 is TGTGCCAGCAGCCCGGCCCGGTCGGAGAATCAGCCCCAGCATTTT.

Comments on this clonotype: A read error is possible here, since a much larger clone lies one base away. The gene calls are TRBV28 and TRBJ2-7; D remains ambiguous. Germline V gene lookup returns CDR1 MDHEN and CDR2 SYDVKM. The CDR3 is 12 residues long. In nucleotides, the CDR3 is TGTGCCGGCAGTCCGAACAGTCTCGAGCAGTACTTC. Encoded protein: CAGSPNSLEQYF.

This clonotype has at least ten counts. V usage is TRBV28 and J usage is TRBJ2-7, with TRBD1 matching over 10 bases. Germline loops: CDR1 MDHEN, CDR2 SYDVKM. Trimming took 6 bases from V and 6 from J; bases not matched to a gene: 11. CDR3 size: 15 residues. The CDR3 coding sequence is TGTGCCAGCAGCGCCTCCGGGACAGGGGCTTCCGAGCAGTACTTC. Protein sequence: CASSASGTGASEQYF.

This clonotype has at least ten counts. The chain carries TRBV24-1 and TRBJ2-2, with 10 bases aligning to TRBD2. The germline gives CDR1 KGHDR, CDR2 SFDVKD. V lost 5 bases, J lost 4 bases, and 15 bases stayed unmatched. The CDR3 is 19 amino acids. The CDR3 nucleotides are TGTGCCACCAGTGGTCATCCGGGACTAGCGTGGGATGGCACCGGGGAGCTGTTTTTT. It specifies CATSGHPGLAWDGTGELFF.

This clonotype has just a few counts. The rearrangement joins TRBV6-2 or TRBV6-3 to TRBJ2-7, with D perhaps TRBD1 or TRBD2 (5 bases each). The CDR3 covers 16 residues. Germline V gene sequence: CDR1 MNHEY, CDR2 SVGEGT. The V gene lost 4 bases and the J gene lost 6 bases, with 22 bases spanning the gap. The CDR3 sequence is CASSSLRGHREFEQYF. The CDR3 coding sequence is TGTGCCAGCAGTTCGCTCCGGGGCCACCGAGAATTCGAGCAGTACTTC.

This clonotype has only a few counts. The V and J genes are TRBV7-2 and TRBJ2-5, with a possible D match to TRBD1 (6 bases). CDR1 and CDR2 from the germline V gene are SGHTA and FQGNSA. V gave up 0 bases and J gave up 7 bases, with 12 bases separating them. The CDR3 extends over 14 amino acids. The CDR3 DNA sequence: TGTGCCAGCAGCTTAGCGGGCAGGGGCGGGACCCAGTACTTC. As protein: CASSLAGRGGTQYF.

As concerns this clonotype: It may be a read error: a sequence one base away is much more abundant. The J gene is TRBJ1-2, the V gene TRBV7-8; D may be TRBD1 (5 bases). Germline V lookup: CDR1 SGHVS, CDR2 FQNEAQ. The CDR3 consists of 14 residues. CDR3 in DNA: TGTGCCAGCAGCCTCCGCGGGACTAACTATGGCTACATCTTC. Translating gives CASSLRGTNYGYIF. Full variable domain (missing parts from reference TRBV7-8 and TRBJ1-2): GAGVSQSPRYKVAKRGQDVALRCDPISGHVSLFWYQQALGQGPEFLTYFQNEAQLDKSGLPSDRFFAERPEGSVSTLKIQRTQQEDSAVYLCASSLRGTNYGYIFGSGTRLTVV.

This clonotype was seen many times. The rearrangement links TRBV29-1 to TRBJ2-5, with TRBD2 matching 8 bases. Per the germline V gene, CDR1 is SQVTM and CDR2 is ANQGSEA. J was trimmed by 5 bases and V by 2 bases; bases with no gene match: 7. CDR3 length: 14 amino acids. In nucleotides, the CDR3 is TGCAGCGTTGAACAAGCGGGAGAGGGGGAGACCCAGTACTTC. As protein: CSVEQAGEGETQYF.

This chain links TRBV5-1 with TRBJ2-6; D call uncertain. CDR1 SGHRS and CDR2 YFSETQ come from the germline V gene. V was shortened by 5 bases and J by 0 bases, with 6 bases between the two germline ends. There are 14 residues in the CDR3. The CDR3 loop reads CASRSYSGANVLTF. The CDR3 DNA reads TGCGCCAGCAGGTCTTACTCTGGGGCCAACGTCCTGACTTTC.

This clonotype was observed at least ten times. This chain joins TRBV6-1 and TRBJ2-5; D is perhaps TRBD1 (5 bases). Trimming cost V 10 bases and J 5 bases, with 17 bases left between them. Germline values: CDR1 MNHNS, CDR2 SASEGT. The CDR3 consists of 13 residues. The DNA of the CDR3 is TGTGCCACCGTAGACAGCTTTCGTGAGACCCAGTACTTC. Protein: CATVDSFRETQYF.

Remarks on this clonotype: One end of the junction is discordant with germline, which a read error may explain. The genes are TRBV7-9 and TRBJ2-7, with D hard to call. This CDR3 has 15 residues. Per germline, CDR1 SEHNR and CDR2 FQNEAQ (reference sequence). CDR3 in DNA: TGTGCCAGCAGCCCGGGTATGTCCGTAGCCTACGAACAGTACTTC. Protein: CASSPGMSVAYEQYF.